This TCR beta chain came from a study of cytomegalovirus exposure and HLA in healthy donors. PCR amplification relied on 60 Vbeta primers (plus 13 Jbeta primers). Authors' processing steps: Roughly 11 million shared chains were among the approximately 76 million unique TCR beta chains that a later analysis counted. Measured with immunoSEQ multiplex PCR; TCRdb has only the in-frame clones, and not every one. V and J calls and clone size are as listed in that table; D and trimming were resolved from the DNA. The sample shows 25,000 or so clones, 79% of them seen only once. Notes on this clone: The antigen remains unidentified.

Study-level points and caveats: Researchers reported from a later analysis that most CMV-associated TCR beta chains appeared HLA-restricted. Earlier results showed most TCR beta V segments being productive about 87% or about 30% of the time.

Germline V CDR1 and CDR2: SGHNT, YYREEE (reference sequence). The junction had 7 bases not matched to a gene; V was cut back by 2 bases and J by 4 bases. The CDR3 runs 16 residues. Each donor's status was that of a healthy bone marrow donor. The specimen was PBMCs. The rearrangement links TRBV5-4 to TRBJ2-7, with 12 nucleotides matching TRBD2. This clonotype was sampled from a male donor in good health and CMV-seronegative. The CDR3 sequence: CASSFSSGGESYEQYF. As DNA, the CDR3 is TGTGCCAGCAGCTTTTCTAGCGGGGGGGAATCTTACGAGCAGTACTTC. The full variable domain, completed using reference TRBV5-4 and TRBJ2-7, is ETGVTQSPTHLIKTRGQQVTLRCSSQSGHNTVSWYQQALGQGPQFIFQYYREEENGRGNFPPRFSGLQFPNYSSELNVNALELDDSALYLCASSFSSGGESYEQYFGPGTRLTVT.